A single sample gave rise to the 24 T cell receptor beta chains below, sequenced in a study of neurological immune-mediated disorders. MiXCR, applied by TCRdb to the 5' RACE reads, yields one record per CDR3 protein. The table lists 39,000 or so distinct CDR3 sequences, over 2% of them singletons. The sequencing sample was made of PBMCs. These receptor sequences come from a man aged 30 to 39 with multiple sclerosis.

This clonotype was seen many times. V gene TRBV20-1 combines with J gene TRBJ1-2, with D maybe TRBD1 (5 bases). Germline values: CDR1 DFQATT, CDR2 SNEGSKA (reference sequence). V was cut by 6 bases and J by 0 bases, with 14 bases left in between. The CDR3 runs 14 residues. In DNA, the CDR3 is TGCAGTGCGGGACCGTACCGAGCTAACTATGGCTACACCTTC. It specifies CSAGPYRANYGYTF.

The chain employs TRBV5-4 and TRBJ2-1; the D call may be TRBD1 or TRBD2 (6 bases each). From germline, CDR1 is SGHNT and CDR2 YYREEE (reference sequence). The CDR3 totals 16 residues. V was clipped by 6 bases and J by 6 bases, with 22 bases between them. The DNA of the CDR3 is TGTGCCAGCACCACCTCGGGGGCCTTGGGGGTCAATGAGCAGTTCTTC. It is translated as CASTTSGALGVNEQFF.

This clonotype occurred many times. The CDR3 DNA reads TGTGCCAGCAGTTTGATGACGGTCCTAGGGGCCCAAAGACAAGAGACCCAGTACTTC. Translated, it gives CASSLMTVLGAQRQETQYF. The rearrangement uses TRBV12-3 or TRBV12-4 and TRBJ2-5, with a possible D match to TRBD1 (5 bases). With 3 bases removed from V and 2 bases from J, the gap between germline ends came to 25 bases. This CDR3 region has 19 residues.

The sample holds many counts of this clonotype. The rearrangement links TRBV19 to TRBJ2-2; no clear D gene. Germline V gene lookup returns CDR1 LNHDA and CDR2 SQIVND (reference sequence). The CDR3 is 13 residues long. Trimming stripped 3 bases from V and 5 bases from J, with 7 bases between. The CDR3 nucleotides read TGTGCCAGTAGTATCACAGTTACCGGGGAGCTGTTTTTT. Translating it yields CASSITVTGELFF. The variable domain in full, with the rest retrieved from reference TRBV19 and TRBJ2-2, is DGGITQSPKYLFRKEGQNVTLSCEQNLNHDAMYWYRQDPGQGLRLIYYSQIVNDFQKGDIAEGYSVSREKKESFPLTVTSAQKNPTAFYLCASSITVTGELFFGEGSRLTVL.

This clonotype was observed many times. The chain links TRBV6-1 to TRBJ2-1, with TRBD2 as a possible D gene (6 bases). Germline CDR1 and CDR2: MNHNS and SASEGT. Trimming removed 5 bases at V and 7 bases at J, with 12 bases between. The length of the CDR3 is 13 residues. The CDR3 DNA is TGTGCCAGCAGTACTACTAGCCTGAATGAGCAGTTCTTC. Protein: CASSTTSLNEQFF.

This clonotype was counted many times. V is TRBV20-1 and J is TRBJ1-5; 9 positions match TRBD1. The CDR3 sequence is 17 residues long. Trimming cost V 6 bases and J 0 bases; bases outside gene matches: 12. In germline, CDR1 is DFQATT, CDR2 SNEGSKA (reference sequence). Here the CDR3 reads CSAQDRGLGYSNQPQHF. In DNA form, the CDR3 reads TGCAGTGCCCAGGACAGGGGCTTGGGTTATAGCAATCAGCCCCAGCATTTT.

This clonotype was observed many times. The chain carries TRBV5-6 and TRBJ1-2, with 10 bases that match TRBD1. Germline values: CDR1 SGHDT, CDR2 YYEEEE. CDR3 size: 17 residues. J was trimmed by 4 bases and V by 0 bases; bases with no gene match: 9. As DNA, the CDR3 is TGTGCCAGCAGCTTGGGACAGGGGGCGTATATCCTCTATGGCTACACCTTC. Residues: CASSLGQGAYILYGYTF.

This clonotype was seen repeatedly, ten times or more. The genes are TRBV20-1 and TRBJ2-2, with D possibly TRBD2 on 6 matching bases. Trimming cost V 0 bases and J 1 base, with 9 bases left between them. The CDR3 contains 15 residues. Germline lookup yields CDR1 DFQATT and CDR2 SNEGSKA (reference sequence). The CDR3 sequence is CSAREYGGNTGELFF. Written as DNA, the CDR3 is TGCAGTGCTAGAGAATACGGGGGGAACACCGGGGAGCTGTTTTTT.

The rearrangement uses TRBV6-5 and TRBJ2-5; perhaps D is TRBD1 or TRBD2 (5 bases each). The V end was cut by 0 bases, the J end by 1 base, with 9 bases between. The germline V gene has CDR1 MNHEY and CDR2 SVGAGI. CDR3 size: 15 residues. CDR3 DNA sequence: TGTGCCAGCAGTTACTCGCCAGGGACCCAAGAGACCCAGTACTTC. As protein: CASSYSPGTQETQYF.

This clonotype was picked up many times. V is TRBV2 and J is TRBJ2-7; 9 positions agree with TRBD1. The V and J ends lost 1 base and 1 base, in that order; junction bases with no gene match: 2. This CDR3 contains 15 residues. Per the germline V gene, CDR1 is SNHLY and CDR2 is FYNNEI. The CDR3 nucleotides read TGTGCCAGCAGTGAAGACAGGGGGCTTTCCTACGAGCAGTACTTC. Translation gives CASSEDRGLSYEQYF.

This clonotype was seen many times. CDR3 nucleotides: TGCGCCAGCAGCTCGAGGGTGTCTACTAGCACAGATACGCAGTATTTT. Translation: CASSSRVSTSTDTQYF. The chain has TRBV5-1 and TRBJ2-3, with TRBD2 as a possible D gene (5 bases). The V and J ends lost 3 bases and 0 bases respectively, with 14 bases between them. Germline CDR1 is SGHRS and CDR2 is YFSETQ. There are 16 residues in the CDR3.

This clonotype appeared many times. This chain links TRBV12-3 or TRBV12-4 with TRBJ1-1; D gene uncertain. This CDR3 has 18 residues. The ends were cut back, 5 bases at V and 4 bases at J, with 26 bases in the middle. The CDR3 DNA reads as TGTGCCAGCAGTCGTACTCCGGAGCGGACGAAGACCGTCACTGAAGCTTTCTTT. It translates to CASSRTPERTKTVTEAFF.

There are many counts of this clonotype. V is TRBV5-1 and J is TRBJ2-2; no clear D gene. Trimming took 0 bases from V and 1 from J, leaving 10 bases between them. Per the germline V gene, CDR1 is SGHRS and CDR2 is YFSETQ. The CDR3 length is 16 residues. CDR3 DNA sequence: TGCGCCAGCAGCTTGGTTCCGGGTGTGAACACCGGGGAGCTGTTTTTT. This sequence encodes CASSLVPGVNTGELFF. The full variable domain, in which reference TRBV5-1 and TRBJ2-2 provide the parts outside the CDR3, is KAGVTQTPRYLIKTRGQQVTLSCSPISGHRSVSWYQQTPGQGLQFLFEYFSETQRNKGNFPGRFSGRQFSNSRSEMNVSTLELGDSALYLCASSLVPGVNTGELFFGEGSRLTVL.

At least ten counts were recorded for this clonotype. In DNA form, the CDR3 reads TGCGCCAGCAGCCAAGATGGACGGACCTCTGGCTATGGCTACACCTTC. Its protein product is CASSQDGRTSGYGYTF. This chain joins TRBV4-1 and TRBJ1-2; D gene unclear. V lost 0 bases and J lost 4, with 15 bases in between. Germline V CDR1 and CDR2: MGHRA, YSYEKL. The CDR3 covers 16 residues.

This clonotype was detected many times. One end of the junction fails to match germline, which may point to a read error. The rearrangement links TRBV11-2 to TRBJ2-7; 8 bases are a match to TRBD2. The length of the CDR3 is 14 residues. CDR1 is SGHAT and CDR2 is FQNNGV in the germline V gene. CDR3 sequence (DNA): TGTGCCAGCAGTTTAGCCGGGACTAGATCCGAGCAGTACTTC. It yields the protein CASSLAGTRSEQYF.

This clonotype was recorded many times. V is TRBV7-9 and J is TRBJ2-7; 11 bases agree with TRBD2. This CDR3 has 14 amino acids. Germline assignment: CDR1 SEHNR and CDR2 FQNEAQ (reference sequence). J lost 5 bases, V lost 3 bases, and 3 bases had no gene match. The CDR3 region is CASSFSGRADEQYF. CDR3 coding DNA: TGTGCCAGCAGCTTTAGCGGGAGGGCCGACGAGCAGTACTTC.

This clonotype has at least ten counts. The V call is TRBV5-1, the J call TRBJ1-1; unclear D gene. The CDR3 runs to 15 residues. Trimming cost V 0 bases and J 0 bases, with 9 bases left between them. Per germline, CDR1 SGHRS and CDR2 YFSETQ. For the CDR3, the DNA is TGCGCCAGCAGCTTGGCGGTCCACATGAACACTGAAGCTTTCTTT. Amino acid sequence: CASSLAVHMNTEAFF.

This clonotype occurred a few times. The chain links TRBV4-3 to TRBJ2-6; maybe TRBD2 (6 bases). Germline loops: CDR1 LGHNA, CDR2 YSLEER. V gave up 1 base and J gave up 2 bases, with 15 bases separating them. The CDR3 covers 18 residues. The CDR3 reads CASSQGAGPSAGANVLTF. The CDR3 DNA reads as TGCGCCAGCAGCCAAGGGGCGGGACCGAGCGCTGGGGCCAACGTCCTGACTTTC.

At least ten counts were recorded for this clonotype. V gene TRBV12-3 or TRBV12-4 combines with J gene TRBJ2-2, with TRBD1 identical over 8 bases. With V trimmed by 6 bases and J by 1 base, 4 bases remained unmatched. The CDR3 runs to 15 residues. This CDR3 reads CASSFGQGNTGELFF. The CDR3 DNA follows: TGTGCCAGCAGCTTCGGACAGGGGAACACCGGGGAGCTGTTTTTT.

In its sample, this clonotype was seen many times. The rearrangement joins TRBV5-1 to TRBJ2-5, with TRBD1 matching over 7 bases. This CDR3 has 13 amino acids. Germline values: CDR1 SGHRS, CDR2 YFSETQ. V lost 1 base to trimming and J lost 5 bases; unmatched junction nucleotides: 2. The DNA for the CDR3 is TGCGCCAGCAGCTTGCAGGGGGAGGAGACCCAGTACTTC. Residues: CASSLQGEETQYF. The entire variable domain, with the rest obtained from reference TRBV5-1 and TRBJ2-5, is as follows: KAGVTQTPRYLIKTRGQQVTLSCSPISGHRSVSWYQQTPGQGLQFLFEYFSETQRNKGNFPGRFSGRQFSNSRSEMNVSTLELGDSALYLCASSLQGEETQYFGPGTRLLVL.

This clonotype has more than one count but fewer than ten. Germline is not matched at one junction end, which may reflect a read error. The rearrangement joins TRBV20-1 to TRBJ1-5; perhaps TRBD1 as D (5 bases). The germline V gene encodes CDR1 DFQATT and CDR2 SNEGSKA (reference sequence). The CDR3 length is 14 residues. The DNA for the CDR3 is TGCAGTGCTAGAGTGATAAGGGGACTGAAGACCCAGAATTTT. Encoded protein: CSARVIRGLKTQNF.

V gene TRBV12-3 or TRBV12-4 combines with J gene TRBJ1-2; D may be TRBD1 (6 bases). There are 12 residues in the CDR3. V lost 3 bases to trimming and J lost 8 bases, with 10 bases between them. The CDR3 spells CASSFAGDGYTF. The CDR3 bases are TGTGCCAGCAGTTTTGCAGGGGACGGCTACACCTTC.

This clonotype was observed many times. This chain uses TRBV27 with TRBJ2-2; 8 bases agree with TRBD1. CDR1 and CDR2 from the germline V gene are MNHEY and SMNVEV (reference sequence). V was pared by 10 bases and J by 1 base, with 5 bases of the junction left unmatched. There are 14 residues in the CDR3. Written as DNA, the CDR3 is TGTGCCACCGCCGGGACAGGGAACACCGGGGAGCTGTTTTTT. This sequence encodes CATAGTGNTGELFF.

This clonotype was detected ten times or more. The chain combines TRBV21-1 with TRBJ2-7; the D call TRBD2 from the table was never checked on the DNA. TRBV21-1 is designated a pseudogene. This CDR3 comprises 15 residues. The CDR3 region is CASSKATSGLHEQYF. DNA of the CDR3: TGTGCCAGCAGCAAAGCTACTAGCGGGTTGCACGAGCAGTACTTC.